The source of this T cell receptor (beta chain) is a study of cytomegalovirus exposure and HLA in healthy donors. General study findings and limits: According to reports, the classifier identified cytomegalovirus status with high specificity and sensitivity.

The table came from immunoSEQ multiplex PCR; TCRdb's copy has only in-frame clones and leaves some out. This sample yields more than 300,000 clones, of which just over 85% are seen a single time; around 0.8% belongs to the top ten. This CDR3 is 13 amino acids long. Germline CDR1 reads LGHNA; CDR2 reads YNFKEQ. Trimming left V 3 bases short and J 4 bases short, with 9 bases between. Remarks on this clone: Its specificity is not known.

Input material: PBMCs. The sequence came from a woman aged 18-30 years in good health and CMV-seronegative. The J gene is TRBJ1-1, the V gene TRBV4-2; D not resolved. The CDR3 sequence is CASSQEGSTEAFF. CDR3 nucleotide sequence: TGTGCCAGCAGCCAGGAGGGTAGCACTGAAGCTTTCTTT.